This T cell receptor beta chain was retrieved from a study of Tregs in tolerant kidney transplant recipients. The study, taken as a whole, reports: Biological reproducibility was not directly addressed, but technical replication error appeared minimal. The small number of patients limits these findings pending further validation.

As for this clone: The antigen remains undetermined.

Clones were read by immunoSEQ multiplex PCR, and TCRdb kept only the in-frame ones, dropping some. The sample records tens of thousands of clones, roughly 89% being singletons. Thawed PBMCs were FACS-sorted into unstimulated CD4+CD25+CD127- regulatory T cells, CD4+CD25- non-regulatory cells, CD4 and CD8 cells. Germline V gene sequence: CDR1 MNHNY, CDR2 SVGAGI (reference sequence). The CDR3 covers 15 residues. V dropped 3 bases and J dropped 4 bases, with 16 bases sitting between them. The sequencing input was CD4+ T cells from blood. The receptor was derived from a human donor in good health. The chain joins TRBV6-6 to TRBJ2-7, with unresolved D. The CDR3 sequence: CASSYRPAAPYEQYF. In DNA, the CDR3 is TGTGCCAGCAGTTATCGGCCTGCGGCACCATACGAGCAGTACTTC.